This T cell receptor (beta chain) came from a study of T-cell reconstitution after alpha-beta-depleted transplantation in children. Preparation of the TCRbeta library used unique molecular identifiers. TCRdb analysed the PCR reads with MiXCR anew, one entry per CDR3 protein. This table holds 600,000 or so distinct CDR3 sequences, about 23% found once. The CDR3 sequence is 16 residues long. CDR1 is SGHAT and CDR2 is FQNNGV in the germline V gene. Trimming shortened V by 4 bases and J by 0 bases, and 15 bases separated the two germline ends. Study-wide points: Alpha-beta T cells about two months after transplant reportedly derived from several hundred expanded graft clones. Day-60 TCRbeta diversity that was high in some patients was derived from surviving recipient T cells and thymic progenitors.

To note about this clonotype: Its cognate antigen is unknown.

The receptor was derived from a boy younger than two who had a stem cell transplant for acute myeloid leukemia, so the T cells may come from the graft donor. Sequencing was performed on PBMCs, mostly from graft donor cells, taken 360 days after TCRalphabeta/CD19-depleted stem cell transplant. V usage is TRBV11-2 and J usage is TRBJ1-1; D call uncertain. The CDR3 loop reads CASSYLAGLMNTEAFF. The DNA of the CDR3 is TGTGCCAGCAGCTACCTCGCGGGCCTAATGAACACTGAAGCTTTCTTT. Full variable domain (rest looked up from reference TRBV11-2 and TRBJ1-1): EAGVAQSPRYKIIEKRQSVAFWCNPISGHATLYWYQQILGQGPKLLIQFQNNGVVDDSQLPKDRFSAERLKGVDSTLKIQPAKLEDSAVYLCASSYLAGLMNTEAFFGQGTRLTVV.